A single sample gave rise to the 25 T cell receptor beta chains below, sequenced in a study of STAT3 mutations in large granular lymphocyte leukemia. Whole-study findings and limits: Every T-LGLL patient had at least one immunodominant TCRbeta clonotype.

The antigens these receptors bind are not known. TCRdb's copy holds only in-frame clones and misses some; the assay was immunoSEQ multiplex PCR. The sample contains more than 3,500 clones, about 62% of which appear only once. Sequencing was carried out using PBMCs. All receptors derive from a human donor with T large granular lymphocyte leukemia. Some clones in this sample may be carry-over from other donors' samples.

The chain links TRBV5-1 to TRBJ2-1; tentatively, D is TRBD1 (5 bases). Germline CDR1 SGHRS, CDR2 YFSETQ. The V gene lost 0 bases and the J gene lost 7 bases, with 17 bases spanning the gap. This CDR3 region has 16 residues. The CDR3: CASSLGTDLGVNEQFF. In DNA form, the CDR3 reads TGCGCCAGCAGCTTGGGTACCGATCTAGGGGTTAATGAGCAGTTCTTC.

This clone was found a few times. The gene calls are TRBV5-1 and TRBJ1-1; maybe TRBD1 (5 bases). V lost 3 bases and J 11 bases, leaving 17 bases between the germline ends. The germline V gene has CDR1 SGHRS and CDR2 YFSETQ. The CDR3 totals 13 residues. The DNA of the CDR3 is TGCGCCAGCAGCTGGGACGCAGTGGGGCGGGCTTTCTTT. It specifies CASSWDAVGRAFF.

This clone was picked up a small number of times. The rearrangement links TRBV5-1 to TRBJ2-1, with unresolved D. Trimming stripped 0 bases from V and 6 bases from J, with 4 bases between. The CDR3 covers 12 residues. The germline gives CDR1 SGHRS, CDR2 YFSETQ. CDR3 bases: TGCGCCAGCAGCTTGGTGTTCAATGAGCAGTTCTTC. Protein product: CASSLVFNEQFF.

This chain connects TRBV5-4 to TRBJ2-7; D is uncertain. The V gene lost 3 bases and the J gene lost 1 base, with 8 bases spanning the gap. There are 13 residues in the CDR3. Germline V lookup: CDR1 SGHNT, CDR2 YYREEE (reference sequence). In nucleotides, the CDR3 is TGTGCCAGCAGCTCGGACCGTTCCTACGAGCAGTACTTC. Amino acids: CASSSDRSYEQYF.

V is TRBV18 and J is TRBJ2-3; TRBD2 might be the D (6 bases). Germline V gene lookup returns CDR1 KGHSH and CDR2 LQKENI. The CDR3 runs to 15 residues. Deletions cut 10 bases from V and 2 bases from J, with 19 bases between. The CDR3 sequence: CANSLGVAATDTQYF. The DNA of the CDR3 is TGTGCCAACTCCCTGGGGGTAGCGGCCACAGATACGCAGTATTTT.

The genes are TRBV6-1 and TRBJ2-7; perhaps TRBD1 as D (7 bases). The germline V gene has CDR1 MNHNS and CDR2 SASEGT. Between the trimmed V and J ends, which lost 6 bases and 2 bases, there was a span of 11 bases. This CDR3 region has 13 residues. The DNA of the CDR3 is TGTGCCAGCAGGGCAGGGGGGACCTACGAGCAGTACTTC. Translation gives CASRAGGTYEQYF.

This clone was recorded a few times. This rearrangement joins TRBV4-1 to TRBJ2-7, with 12 bases identical to TRBD2. CDR1 and CDR2 from the germline V gene are MGHRA and YSYEKL. The CDR3 extends over 17 amino acids. J was trimmed by 3 bases and V by 3 bases; bases with no gene match: 9. The DNA for the CDR3 is TGCGCCAGCAGCCAGGCGCTAGCGGGGGGGGTTCACTACGAGCAGTACTTC. Residues: CASSQALAGGVHYEQYF.

The chain employs TRBV5-1 and TRBJ1-1, with D perhaps matching TRBD1 (5 bases). The CDR3 is 16 residues long. V lost 0 bases and J 1 base, leaving 13 bases between the germline ends. Per germline, CDR1 SGHRS and CDR2 YFSETQ. CDR3 bases: TGCGCCAGCAGCTTGGATGCCCCAACAGGGAACACTGAAGCTTTCTTT. This sequence encodes CASSLDAPTGNTEAFF.

The chain combines TRBV4-3 with TRBJ2-5, with TRBD2 as a possible D gene (6 bases). This CDR3 contains 13 residues. Germline loops: CDR1 LGHNA, CDR2 YSLEER. V was trimmed by 4 bases and J by 3 bases, leaving 9 bases between them. CDR3 loop: CASSPPGEETQYF. The DNA for the CDR3 is TGCGCCAGCAGCCCCCCGGGGGAAGAGACCCAGTACTTC.

This sequence joins TRBV5-1 and TRBJ2-7, with 8 nucleotides matching TRBD1. Trimming at V came to 2 bases and at J to 0 bases, leaving 4 bases not matched to a gene. The CDR3 covers 15 residues. Germline CDR1 SGHRS, CDR2 YFSETQ. In nucleotides, the CDR3 is TGCGCCAGCAGCTTCGGGACAGGACACTCCTACGAGCAGTACTTC. Translating it yields CASSFGTGHSYEQYF.

By share, this clone counts as large. The V call is TRBV19, the J call TRBJ1-5; D not resolved. The CDR3 covers 15 residues. Per the germline V gene, CDR1 is LNHDA and CDR2 is SQIVND (reference sequence). The V and J ends lost 3 bases and 4 bases respectively, with 13 bases between them. CDR3 nucleotide sequence: TGTGCCAGTAGTATTGGCCAAGCGGTAAATCAGCCCCAGCATTTT. This gives the protein CASSIGQAVNQPQHF.

This clone appeared a single time. The gene calls are TRBV29-1 and TRBJ1-1; TRBD1 agrees at 10 bases. The CDR3 consists of 14 residues. Germline V gene data show CDR1 as SQVTM and CDR2 as ANQGSEA. J lost 6 bases, V lost 5 bases, and 9 bases had no gene match. This CDR3 reads CSVLTDRGLPEAFF. CDR3 nucleotides: TGCAGCGTTCTTACAGACAGGGGGCTTCCTGAAGCTTTCTTT.

CDR3 coding DNA: TGCAGCGTTGAGCGGCACAGTTATGGCTACACCTTC. This encodes CSVERHSYGYTF. The chain combines TRBV29-1 with TRBJ1-2; no firm D call. This CDR3 is 12 amino acids long. Germline values: CDR1 SQVTM, CDR2 ANQGSEA. V shed 3 bases and J shed 5 bases, with 10 bases lying between them.

This clone appeared a single time. The chain is built from TRBV5-4 and TRBJ1-1, with 8 bases fitting TRBD1. The CDR3 totals 13 residues. V shed 4 bases, J shed 7 bases, and the junction held 6 bases outside the gene matches. Germline V gene data show CDR1 as SGHNT and CDR2 as YYREEE (reference sequence). The CDR3 DNA reads TGTGCCAGCAGCCCTGGGACAGGTCATGAAGCTTTCTTT. It translates to CASSPGTGHEAFF.

This chain joins TRBV27 and TRBJ1-2, with D perhaps matching TRBD1 (5 bases). The CDR3 sequence is 15 residues long. V was shortened by 2 bases and J by 4 bases, with 14 bases between the two germline ends. CDR1 is MNHEY and CDR2 is SMNVEV in the germline V gene (reference sequence). CDR3 sequence: CASSLDIGGRYGYTF. CDR3 in DNA: TGTGCCAGCAGTTTAGACATCGGGGGTCGCTATGGCTACACCTTC.

The rearrangement links TRBV5-4 to TRBJ1-6; a weak D match, TRBD1 (6 bases). The ends were cut back, 2 bases at V and 10 bases at J, with 13 bases in the middle. The CDR3 has 14 residues. Per germline, CDR1 SGHNT and CDR2 YYREEE (reference sequence). CDR3 sequence (DNA): TGTGCCAGCAGCTTAGAACAGGGTGGGTCACCCCTCCACTTT. Translating gives CASSLEQGGSPLHF.

This chain connects TRBV5-1 to TRBJ2-7; possibly TRBD2 for D (6 bases). CDR1 SGHRS and CDR2 YFSETQ come from the germline V gene. V was clipped by 0 bases and J by 7 bases, with 11 bases between them. The CDR3 consists of 13 residues. CDR3 bases: TGCGCCAGCAGCTTGGCGGAGGGTTTAGAGCAGTACTTC. Protein sequence: CASSLAEGLEQYF.

This clone is large within its sample. The V and J genes are TRBV13 and TRBJ1-2; 9 bases map to TRBD1. The germline gives CDR1 PRHDT, CDR2 FYEKMQ (reference sequence). This CDR3 has 13 residues. V lost 1 base to trimming and J lost 9 bases; unmatched junction nucleotides: 3. Written as DNA, the CDR3 is TGTGCCAGCAGCTTAGAACAGGGGGCTAGCTACACCTTC. Encoded protein: CASSLEQGASYTF.

The chain links TRBV14 to TRBJ1-6, with D tentatively TRBD1 (5 bases). This CDR3 has 14 residues. The V end lost 1 base, the J end lost 6 bases, and 7 bases lay between the germline ends. Per the germline V gene, CDR1 is SGHDN and CDR2 is FVKESK. The CDR3 spells CASSQGQPNSPLHF. CDR3 in DNA: TGTGCCAGCAGCCAAGGACAGCCTAATTCACCCCTCCACTTT. The whole variable domain, remainder taken from reference TRBV14 and TRBJ1-6, is EAGVTQFPSHSVIEKGQTVTLRCDPISGHDNLYWYRRVMGKEIKFLLHFVKESKQDESGMPNNRFLAERTGGTYSTLKVQPAELEDSGVYFCASSQGQPNSPLHFGNGTRLTVT.

This clone appeared a few times. V usage is TRBV6-6 and J usage is TRBJ1-4; D remains ambiguous. This CDR3 has 14 amino acids. V was cut by 2 bases and J by 3 bases, with 7 bases left in between. Germline V gives CDR1 MNHNY, CDR2 SVGAGI (reference sequence). CDR3 amino acids: CASSYRQSNEKLFF. The DNA of the CDR3 is TGTGCCAGCAGTTACCGGCAGTCTAATGAAAAACTGTTTTTT.

The V gene is TRBV30, the J gene TRBJ1-1; no clear D gene. Trimming left V 0 bases short and J 11 bases short, with 10 bases between. The CDR3 spans 11 residues. Germline V gene sequence: CDR1 GTSNPN, CDR2 SVGIG (reference sequence). The CDR3 region has the DNA TGTGCCTGGAGTGTATCGGTTGACGCTTTCTTT. Protein: CAWSVSVDAFF.

The chain has TRBV4-1 and TRBJ1-2; D is uncertain. Germline V gene data show CDR1 as MGHRA and CDR2 as YSYEKL. V was clipped by 0 bases and J by 4 bases, with 15 bases between them. This CDR3 spans 16 amino acids. The CDR3 loop is CASSQDRGRILYGYTF. DNA of the CDR3: TGCGCCAGCAGCCAAGATAGAGGCAGGATCCTCTATGGCTACACCTTC.

The chain carries TRBV5-4 and TRBJ1-6; unclear D gene. V was shortened by 0 bases and J by 7 bases, with 8 bases between the two germline ends. CDR3 length equals 14 residues. The V gene's germline CDR1 is SGHNT and CDR2 YYREEE (reference sequence). Here the CDR3 reads CASSLEQGNSPLHF. CDR3 nucleotide sequence: TGTGCCAGCAGCTTGGAACAAGGGAATTCACCCCTCCACTTT.

This clone showed up just a few times. The V and J genes are TRBV25-1 and TRBJ1-2; D is perhaps TRBD1 (5 bases). Germline V lookup: CDR1 MGHDK, CDR2 SYGVNS. The V end lost 3 bases, the J end lost 4 bases, and 18 bases lay between the germline ends. The CDR3 totals 16 residues. In DNA form, the CDR3 reads TGTGCCAGCAGTGACCCTTCGCTAGGGGATTCCTATGGCTACACCTTC. Translated, it gives CASSDPSLGDSYGYTF.

The J gene is TRBJ2-7, the V gene TRBV7-2; TRBD2 aligns across 8 bases. This CDR3 has 18 residues. The J segment lost 0 bases and the V segment lost 2 bases, leaving 12 bases of the junction unmatched. Germline CDR1 SGHTA, CDR2 FQGNSA. CDR3 region: CASSLRELAEGTSYEQYF. The CDR3 DNA is TGTGCCAGCAGCTTAAGGGAACTAGCGGAGGGGACCTCCTACGAGCAGTACTTC.